What follows are 30 T cell receptor beta chains derived from one specimen sequenced in a study of blood T cells in healthy people across ages. A second PCR of 7 to 11 cycles used a sample-barcoded 5' primer and a J-beta primer mix. TCRdb analysed the 5' RACE reads with MiXCR anew, one entry per CDR3 protein. Here the sample spans about 760,000 distinct CDR3 sequences, roughly three fifths being singletons. The sequencing sample was made of blood. The receptors were sampled from a man in his forties in good health.

This chain links TRBV12-3 or TRBV12-4 with TRBJ2-1, with 10 bases identical to TRBD2. The CDR3 totals 16 residues. V shed 4 bases and J 8 bases; nucleotides not matched to a gene: 11. CDR3 sequence: CASSSFTSGRAYEQFF. Here the CDR3 DNA reads TGTGCCAGCAGTTCATTTACAAGCGGGAGGGCCTATGAGCAGTTCTTC.

On this clonotype: A much larger clone lies one base from this, so it may be a read error. The chain uses TRBV5-1 and TRBJ2-7, with 13 bases lining up with TRBD2. The trim removed 2 bases at V and 6 bases at J, leaving 11 bases unmatched. CDR1 is SGHRS, CDR2 YFSETQ, per germline. The CDR3 extends over 17 amino acids. The CDR3 DNA reads as TGCGCCAGCAGCTTCCTTGTAGGACTAGCGGGAGCTCTCGAGCAGTACTTC. Its translation is CASSFLVGLAGALEQYF. The complete variable domain, with remaining parts taken from reference TRBV5-1 and TRBJ2-7, reads KAGVTQTPRYLIKTRGQQVTLSCSPISGHRSVSWYQQTPGQGLQFLFEYFSETQRNKGNFPGRFSGRQFSNSRSEMNVSTLELGDSALYLCASSFLVGLAGALEQYFGPGTRLTVT.

CDR3 loop: CSARDRDRGYSYEQYF. As DNA, the CDR3 is TGCAGTGCTAGAGATCGGGACAGGGGCTACTCCTACGAGCAGTACTTC. This chain links TRBV20-1 with TRBJ2-4, with 10 bases identical to TRBD1. With the DNA end fitting TRBJ2-7 better, the J assignment may be wrong. CDR3 size: 16 residues. Germline V CDR1 and CDR2: DFQATT, SNEGSKA (reference sequence).

The rearrangement uses TRBV11-1 and TRBJ2-6, with D uncertain. V lost 3 bases to trimming and J lost 3 bases, with 9 bases between them. Germline values: CDR1 SGHAT, CDR2 FQDESV (reference sequence). The CDR3 covers 15 residues. CDR3 bases: TGTGCCAGCAGCTTGGTCGCAGGTGGGGCCAACGTCCTGACTTTC. Amino acids: CASSLVAGGANVLTF.

This clonotype was seen repeatedly, ten times or more. The rearrangement joins TRBV7-2 to TRBJ2-3, with D perhaps TRBD1 (5 bases). CDR1 is SGHTA and CDR2 is FQGNSA in the germline V gene. This CDR3 contains 15 residues. The V end was cut by 5 bases, the J end by 6 bases, with 18 bases between. CDR3 DNA sequence: TGTGCCAGCAGCCAGACAGTACATCCCACCGATACGCAGTATTTT. This gives the protein CASSQTVHPTDTQYF.

The rearrangement links TRBV28 to TRBJ2-5, with D possibly being TRBD2 (6 bases). The ends were cut back, 10 bases at V and 5 bases at J, with 23 bases in the middle. Germline CDR1 is MDHEN and CDR2 is SYDVKM. The CDR3 covers 15 residues. CDR3 loop: CATHHGGARYETQYF. DNA for the CDR3: TGTGCCACCCACCACGGCGGGGCGAGGTACGAGACCCAGTACTTC. The full variable domain, in which reference TRBV28 and TRBJ2-5 provide the parts outside the CDR3, is DVKVTQSSRYLVKRTGEKVFLECVQDMDHENMFWYRQDPGLGLRLIYFSYDVKMKEKGDIPEGYSVSREKKERFSLILESASTNQTSMYLCATHHGGARYETQYFGPGTRLLVL.

This clonotype was detected a few times. This chain joins TRBV7-9 and TRBJ1-2; 9 bases are a match to TRBD1. This CDR3 is built from 15 residues. Germline V CDR1 and CDR2: SEHNR, FQNEAQ (reference sequence). V was pared by 5 bases and J by 5 bases, with 9 bases of the junction left unmatched. As DNA, the CDR3 is TGTGCCAGCAGCCCGGGGGACAGGGCCGGATATGGCTACACCTTC. Protein product: CASSPGDRAGYGYTF.

The chain links TRBV10-3 to TRBJ2-2, with 8 bases lining up with TRBD1. Germline CDR1 ENHRY, CDR2 SYGVKD. Trimming removed 5 bases from V and 0 bases from J; junction bases left unmatched: 5. The CDR3 consists of 16 residues. The DNA of the CDR3 is TGTGCCATCAGTACTCCAGGGGGCGCGAACACCGGGGAGCTGTTTTTT. Its protein product is CAISTPGGANTGELFF.

This clonotype was detected only a few times. The chain has TRBV5-1 and TRBJ2-6; TRBD1 aligns across 7 bases. In germline, CDR1 is SGHRS, CDR2 YFSETQ. V lost 3 bases to trimming and J lost 6 bases; unmatched junction nucleotides: 9. CDR3 length: 16 amino acids. CDR3: CASSSRDRVAANVLTF. The CDR3 DNA is TGCGCCAGCAGCTCCAGAGACAGGGTGGCGGCCAACGTCCTGACTTTC. Supplemented by reference TRBV5-1 and TRBJ2-6, the full variable domain reads KAGVTQTPRYLIKTRGQQVTLSCSPISGHRSVSWYQQTPGQGLQFLFEYFSETQRNKGNFPGRFSGRQFSNSRSEMNVSTLELGDSALYLCASSSRDRVAANVLTFGAGSRLTVL.

This chain uses TRBV7-3 with TRBJ2-1, with a weak D call TRBD1 (5 bases). This CDR3 is built from 15 residues. The V gene lost 6 bases and the J gene lost 7 bases, with 19 bases spanning the gap. CDR1 is SGHTA, CDR2 FQGTGA, per germline. The CDR3 sequence is CASSPTQRQSNEQFF. CDR3 sequence (DNA): TGTGCCAGCAGTCCCACCCAAAGACAGAGTAATGAGCAGTTCTTC.

This chain connects TRBV4-3 to TRBJ2-1; D may match TRBD1 or TRBD2 (5 bases each). The germline V and J ends were trimmed by 5 bases and 10 bases, with 15 bases remaining between them. Germline loops: CDR1 LGHNA, CDR2 YSLEER. The CDR3 runs to 13 residues. CDR3 in amino acids: CASSLWGMTEQFF. The CDR3 DNA follows: TGCGCCAGCAGCTTATGGGGGATGACGGAGCAGTTCTTC.

Written as DNA, the CDR3 is TGTGCCACCAGCAGAGATAGGGATGAAAAACTGTTTTTT. Residues: CATSRDRDEKLFF. The V and J genes are TRBV15 and TRBJ1-4; no definite D call. Per the germline V gene, CDR1 is LNHNV and CDR2 is YYDKDF (reference sequence). This CDR3 is 13 amino acids long. The V end lost 0 bases, the J end lost 6 bases, and 5 bases lay between the germline ends.

CDR3 loop: CASSQEWTGEQETQYF. For the CDR3, the DNA is TGTGCCAGCAGCCAAGAGTGGACGGGGGAGCAAGAGACCCAGTACTTC. This rearrangement joins TRBV4-2 to TRBJ2-5; D might be TRBD2 (6 bases). The CDR3 sequence is 16 residues long. The germline V gene has CDR1 LGHNA and CDR2 YNFKEQ. The V gene lost 0 bases and the J gene lost 2 bases, with 13 bases spanning the gap.

V is TRBV3-1 and J is TRBJ2-3, with a tentative D call TRBD2 (5 bases). Germline V gene sequence: CDR1 LGHDT, CDR2 YNNKEL (reference sequence). Between the trimmed V and J ends, which lost 4 bases and 0 bases, there was a span of 17 bases. The CDR3 is made up of 17 amino acids. The CDR3 spells CASSPLLGSGSTDTQYF. The CDR3 nucleotides read TGTGCCAGCAGCCCCCTTCTCGGCAGCGGTAGCACAGATACGCAGTATTTT.

Written as DNA, the CDR3 is TGCAGCGTTGCGGGTCATGAGCAGTTCTTC. This sequence encodes CSVAGHEQFF. V usage is TRBV29-1 and J usage is TRBJ2-1; D uncertain. Germline V gene lookup returns CDR1 SQVTM and CDR2 ANQGSEA. The CDR3 length is 10 residues. V was clipped by 4 bases and J by 8 bases, with 6 bases between them.

This chain joins TRBV18 and TRBJ2-4, with TRBD1 matching over 7 bases. The J call may be wrong; the DNA end is better matched by TRBJ2-7. CDR1 is KGHSH, CDR2 LQKENI, per germline. The CDR3 spans 15 residues. CDR3 DNA: TGTGCCAGCTCACCTTCCGGGACAGTGACCTACGAGCAGTACTTC. It codes for CASSPSGTVTYEQYF.

CDR3 residues: CATSRQSNEQFF. The CDR3 DNA follows: TGTGCCACCAGCAGACAGAGTAATGAGCAGTTCTTC. The chain couples TRBV15 to TRBJ2-1; D ambiguous. Trimming removed 2 bases at V and 7 bases at J, with 6 bases between. Germline CDR1 LNHNV, CDR2 YYDKDF (reference sequence). CDR3 size: 12 residues.

V is TRBV2 and J is TRBJ2-1; the match to TRBD1 covers 7 bases. CDR1 and CDR2 (germline): SNHLY, FYNNEI. This CDR3 comprises 11 residues. After removal of 4 bases from V and 10 bases from J, the junction contained 1 base not matched to a gene. The DNA for the CDR3 is TGTGCCAGCAGTGCACAGGGGGAGCAGTTCTTC. This translates into CASSAQGEQFF.

For the CDR3, the DNA is TGTGCCAGCAGCGTAGATGGGGAACCCTACGAGCAGTACTTC. Protein product: CASSVDGEPYEQYF. The chain combines TRBV9 with TRBJ2-7, with D uncertain. Germline assignment: CDR1 SGDLS and CDR2 YYNGEE. Trimming stripped 0 bases from V and 2 bases from J, with 9 bases between. There are 14 residues in the CDR3.

This clonotype was found a few times. The rearrangement uses TRBV5-1 and TRBJ2-1; no firm D call. Germline V gene data show CDR1 as SGHRS and CDR2 as YFSETQ. This CDR3 has 16 residues. V was cut by 3 bases and J by 9 bases, with 22 bases left in between. The CDR3 region has the DNA TGCGCCAGCAGCTCATCGTCAGGACGACAACATAGTGAGCAGTTCTTC. This gives the protein CASSSSSGRQHSEQFF.

There are a few counts of this clonotype. The V gene is TRBV10-3, the J gene TRBJ2-3; D unclear. V lost 7 bases and J 2 bases, leaving 10 bases between the germline ends. Germline loops: CDR1 ENHRY, CDR2 SYGVKD. This CDR3 has 13 amino acids. This CDR3 is CAIMADNTDTQYF. For the CDR3, the DNA is TGTGCCATCATGGCGGATAACACAGATACGCAGTATTTT.

The chain links TRBV28 to TRBJ2-3; perhaps TRBD1 as D (5 bases). The V and J ends lost 4 bases and 8 bases respectively, with 16 bases between them. This CDR3 has 14 amino acids. In germline, CDR1 is MDHEN, CDR2 SYDVKM. The chain's CDR3 is CASSSHSIQGTQYF. CDR3 DNA: TGTGCCAGCAGTTCCCACTCAATTCAGGGTACGCAGTATTTT.

This clonotype was detected only a few times. The chain has TRBV6-5 and TRBJ2-5; unclear D gene. V was shortened by 6 bases and J by 4 bases, with 12 bases between the two germline ends. Germline lookup yields CDR1 MNHEY and CDR2 SVGAGI. This CDR3 region has 13 residues. The CDR3 DNA is TGTGCCAGCAGCTGGACGGTCAGAGAGACCCAGTACTTC. Its translation is CASSWTVRETQYF.

V usage is TRBV29-1 and J usage is TRBJ2-5; D is undetermined. CDR3 length: 13 residues. Germline V gene sequence: CDR1 SQVTM, CDR2 ANQGSEA. The V end was cut by 7 bases, the J end by 2 bases, with 14 bases between. DNA of the CDR3: TGCAGCGGCCGAAGGTCAGATCAAGAGACCCAGTACTTC. Translating gives CSGRRSDQETQYF.

This chain connects TRBV5-1 to TRBJ2-1; weak D call: TRBD1 (5 bases). Germline V gene lookup returns CDR1 SGHRS and CDR2 YFSETQ. The CDR3 runs 15 residues. The V end was cut by 0 bases, the J end by 13 bases, with 20 bases between. In nucleotides, the CDR3 is TGCGCCAGCAGCTTGGATCCAGGGCACCAAGAGACCCAGTTCTTC. This sequence encodes CASSLDPGHQETQFF.

The chain is built from TRBV7-2 and TRBJ2-3; possibly TRBD1 for D (5 bases). Deletions cut 7 bases from V and 6 bases from J, with 14 bases between. The CDR3 has 13 residues. CDR1 SGHTA and CDR2 FQGNSA come from the germline V gene. This CDR3 reads CASNSFYRDTQYF. CDR3 coding DNA: TGTGCCAGCAACTCTTTTTACAGGGATACGCAGTATTTT.

The chain recombines TRBV5-6 with TRBJ2-3; D ambiguous. This CDR3 has 13 residues. The germline CDR1 and CDR2 sequences are SGHDT and YYEEEE. V was cut by 1 base and J by 4 bases, with 7 bases left in between. CDR3 sequence reads: CASSLKGADTQYF. CDR3 DNA: TGTGCCAGCAGCTTGAAAGGCGCAGATACGCAGTATTTT.

The gene calls are TRBV14 and TRBJ1-6; D possibly corresponds to TRBD1 (6 bases). There are 17 residues in the CDR3. CDR1 and CDR2 from the germline V gene are SGHDN and FVKESK. V dropped 0 bases and J dropped 3 bases, with 12 bases sitting between them. The CDR3 bases are TGTGCCAGCAGCCAAGAGGCAGGGGATCTCTATAATTCACCCCTCCACTTT. It codes for CASSQEAGDLYNSPLHF.

This clonotype occurred once. This chain joins TRBV28 and TRBJ2-5; the D is unclear. V was shortened by 7 bases and J by 0 bases, with 9 bases between the two germline ends. The V gene's germline CDR1 is MDHEN and CDR2 SYDVKM. The CDR3 contains 13 residues. CDR3: CASMLRNQETQYF. Written as DNA, the CDR3 is TGTGCCAGCATGCTGAGGAACCAAGAGACCCAGTACTTC.

This chain joins TRBV24-1 and TRBJ2-1, with 11 bases matching TRBD1. Germline V gene lookup returns CDR1 KGHDR and CDR2 SFDVKD. Trimming removed 2 bases from V and 4 bases from J; junction bases left unmatched: 3. The CDR3 contains 16 residues. CDR3 residues: CATSDSDRGLYNEQFF. As DNA, the CDR3 is TGTGCCACCAGTGATTCGGACAGGGGGCTATACAATGAGCAGTTCTTC.